This TCR beta chain was captured by sequencing in a study of STAT3 mutations in large granular lymphocyte leukemia. Of note for this clone: Its antigen is unknown.

Profiled with immunoSEQ multiplex PCR; TCRdb holds only in-frame clones, not every one. The sample has 30,000 to 35,000 clones, roughly 80% seen once; the top ten hold around 30%. The CDR3 totals 14 residues. Per germline, CDR1 LGHNT and CDR2 FRNRAP. Trimming removed 3 bases from V and 5 bases from J; junction bases left unmatched: 6. The study's findings and limits: Every T-cell large granular lymphocyte leukemia patient had at least one immunodominant TCR beta clonotype.

The sequence was collected from a woman aged 45-59 years with T-cell large granular lymphocyte leukemia. Some clones in this sample may be carry-over from other donors' samples. Source material: peripheral blood mononuclear cells. The chain carries TRBV12-5 and TRBJ2-5, with 7 bases aligning to TRBD2. This CDR3 reads CASGFGQGGETQYF. The CDR3 bases are TGTGCTAGTGGTTTCGGGCAGGGAGGGGAGACCCAGTACTTC.